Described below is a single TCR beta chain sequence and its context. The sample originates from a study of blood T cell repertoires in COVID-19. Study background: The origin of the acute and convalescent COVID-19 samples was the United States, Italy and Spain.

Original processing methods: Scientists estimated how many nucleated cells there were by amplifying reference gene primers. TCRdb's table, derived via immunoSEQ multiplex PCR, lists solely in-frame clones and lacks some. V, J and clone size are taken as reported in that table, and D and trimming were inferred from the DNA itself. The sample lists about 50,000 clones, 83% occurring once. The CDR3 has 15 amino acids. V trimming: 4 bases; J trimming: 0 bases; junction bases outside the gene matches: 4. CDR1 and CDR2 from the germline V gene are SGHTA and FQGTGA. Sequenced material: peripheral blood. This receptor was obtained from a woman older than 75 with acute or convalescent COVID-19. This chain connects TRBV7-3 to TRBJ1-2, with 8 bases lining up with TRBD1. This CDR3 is CASSSGQGANYGYTF. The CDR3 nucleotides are TGTGCCAGCAGCTCTGGACAGGGAGCTAACTATGGCTACACCTTC.